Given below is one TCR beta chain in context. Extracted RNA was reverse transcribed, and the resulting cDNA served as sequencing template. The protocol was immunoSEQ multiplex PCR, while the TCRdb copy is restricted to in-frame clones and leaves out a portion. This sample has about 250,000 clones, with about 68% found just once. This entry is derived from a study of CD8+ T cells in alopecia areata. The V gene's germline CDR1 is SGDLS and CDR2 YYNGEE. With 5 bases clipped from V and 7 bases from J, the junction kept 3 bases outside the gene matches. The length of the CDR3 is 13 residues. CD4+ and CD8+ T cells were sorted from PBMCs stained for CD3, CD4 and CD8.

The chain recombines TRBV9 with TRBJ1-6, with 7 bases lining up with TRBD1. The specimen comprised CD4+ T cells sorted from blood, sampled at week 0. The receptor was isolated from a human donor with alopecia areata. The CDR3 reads CASRRDSNSPLHF. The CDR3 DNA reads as TGTGCCAGCAGGAGGGACAGCAATTCACCCCTCCACTTT.